This TCR beta chain is from a study of cytomegalovirus exposure and HLA in healthy donors. Background on the study: Unique TCRs from HLA-typed donors, 70 million to 100 million of them, were held in an early data release. General study findings and limits: Prediction of most subjects' HLA-A and HLA-B alleles by TCR beta sequences was reportedly accurate. Earlier analysis yielded a pattern in which most TCR beta V segments were productive about 90% or about 30% of the time. A missense variant in DCLRE1C was later tied to TCR beta V- and J-gene trimming.

This clone was seen only a few times. Its matching antigen is unknown. The CDR3 is made up of 14 amino acids. The germline gives CDR1 SGDLS, CDR2 YYNGEE. V was pared by 0 bases and J by 5 bases, with 11 bases between. The PCR was carried out with 60 Vbeta primers and 13 Jbeta primers. TCRdb's table, derived via immunoSEQ multiplex PCR, lists solely in-frame clones and lacks some. The repertoire includes about 120,000 clones, approximately 75% of them detected once, and under 5% sits in the top ten. The V call is TRBV9, the J call TRBJ2-5; TRBD1 is a possible D gene (6 bases). The receptor comes from a man between 25 and 39 years old in good health and CMV-seronegative. The source material was PBMCs. CDR3 amino acids: CASSVVGASETQYF. The CDR3 nucleotides are TGTGCCAGCAGCGTAGTGGGGGCGTCGGAGACCCAGTACTTC.